This is a list of T cell receptor beta chains from one sample in a study of OX40 agonist ivuxolimab in advanced cancers. Sequenced by immunoSEQ multiplex PCR; TCRdb stores in-frame clones only, minus some. Of roughly 77,000 clones in the sample, just under 95% were seen once. The material sequenced was CD4+ or CD8+ T cells sorted from blood, taken in a trial of the OX40 agonist ivuxolimab. These receptors came from an adult with an advanced solid tumor such as melanoma, head and neck, liver or kidney cancer. CDR3s include the opening cysteine and the closing phenylalanine or tryptophan. The D gene is left open where the match is weak. Where a row states a size, it is once, few, many or the class of an expanded clone; other rows omit it.

TRBV19	many	TRBJ2-3	-	TGTGCCAGTAGTATAGTAGTTAGCACAGATACGCAGTATTTT	CASSIVVSTDTQYF
TRBV30	-	TRBJ2-3	TRBD2	TGTGCCTGGATGGCCGGGACTAGCGGGTCTAGCACAGATACGCAGTATTTT	CAWMAGTSGSSTDTQYF
TRBV5-6	-	TRBJ2-2	-	TGTGCCAGCAGCTTCAACCGCCTAAGGACCGGGGAGCTGTTTTTT	CASSFNRLRTGELFF
TRBV7-9	-	TRBJ2-3	TRBD2	TGTGCCAGCAGCTCGGGAACTAGCGGCACAGATACGCAGTATTTT	CASSSGTSGTDTQYF
TRBV15	-	TRBJ2-1	-	TGTGCCACCAGCCGCGGTATTCTTGGTGGGACGGACAATGAGCAGTTCTTC	CATSRGILGGTDNEQFF
TRBV10-3	-	TRBJ2-1	TRBD2	TGTGCCATCAGTGACCTACTAGCGGACAATGAGCAGTTCTTC	CAISDLLADNEQFF
TRBV18	-	TRBJ1-1	-	TGTGCCAGCTCACCTCAGGGTCTTAGTGAAGCTTTCTTT	CASSPQGLSEAFF
TRBV6-5	-	TRBJ2-5	TRBD2	TGTGCCAGCAGTTACCAACTAGCGGGAGTGGGAGAGACCCAGTACTTC	CASSYQLAGVGETQYF
TRBV11-2	-	TRBJ2-4	-	TGTGCCAGCAGCTTAGTCGCTGGGAGATTAGCCAAAAACATTCAGTACTTC	CASSLVAGRLAKNIQYF
TRBV6-4	-	TRBJ2-3	-	TGTGCCAGCAGTTATCAGGGCGGCACAGATACGCAGTATTTT	CASSYQGGTDTQYF
TRBV7-3	-	TRBJ2-3	-	TGTGCCAGCAGCATTAGCCCCCTTAGCACAGATACGCAGTATTTT	CASSISPLSTDTQYF
TRBV2	-	TRBJ1-3	-	TGTGCCAGCACAAGAGGACGGATGCAGAGCTCTGGAAACACCATATATTTT	CASTRGRMQSSGNTIYF
TRBV9	-	TRBJ2-5	TRBD2	TGTGCCAGCAGCACCGGGACTAGTGGCGAGACCCAGTACTTC	CASSTGTSGETQYF
TRBV5-1	-	TRBJ2-4	TRBD1	TGCGCCAGCAGCTCGGGACAGGGAAACATTCAGTACTTC	CASSSGQGNIQYF
TRBV9	-	TRBJ2-3	TRBD1	TGTGCCAGCAGCTACTCCCGGGACAGGGGCATAGATACGCAGTATTTT	CASSYSRDRGIDTQYF
TRBV5-4	-	TRBJ2-1	-	TGTGCCAGCAGCCGAGGAGGGCTCGGCAATGAGCAGTTCTTC	CASSRGGLGNEQFF
TRBV7-3	-	TRBJ2-6	-	TGTGCCAGCAGCTTAAAACCCAATGGGGCCAACGTCCTGACTTTC	CASSLKPNGANVLTF
TRBV5-1	-	TRBJ1-2	TRBD1	TGCGCCAGCAGCCCAGGGGGGGCCGAGGATGGCTACACCTTC	CASSPGGAEDGYTF
TRBV6-5	-	TRBJ2-5	TRBD2	TGTGCCACCAGAGCGGGGGGGGAGACCCAGTACTTC	CATRAGGETQYF
TRBV2	once	TRBJ2-5	-	TGTGCCAGCAGTGAAAGTATGCAGGTCATGGAGACCCAGTACTTC	CASSESMQVMETQYF
TRBV30	-	TRBJ1-5	-	TGTGCCTGGAGTGGACCCAATCAGCCCCAGCATTTT	CAWSGPNQPQHF
TRBV5-4	-	TRBJ2-2	TRBD2	TGTGCCAGCAGCCCGTTAATAGCGGGAGTGGGCACCGGGGAGCTGTTTTTT	CASSPLIAGVGTGELFF
TRBV10-3	-	TRBJ2-7	-	TGTGCCATCAGTGCCGAGGGGCCCCAGAACGGCGACGAGCAGTACTTC	CAISAEGPQNGDEQYF
TRBV7-9	-	TRBJ2-1	TRBD2	TGTGCCAGCAGCTCGAACCCGGGACTAGCGGGGGGCGAACAGTTCTTC	CASSSNPGLAGGEQFF
TRBV27	-	TRBJ2-6	-	TGTGCCAGCAGTTTGGAGGTGTCTGGGGCCAACGCCCTGACTTTC	CASSLEVSGANALTF
TRBV10-3	-	TRBJ2-3	TRBD2	TGTGCCATCAGTGAGTGGGCGGGGGGGCCAGATACGCAGTATTTT	CAISEWAGGPDTQYF
TRBV7-3	-	TRBJ1-3	-	TGTGCCAGCAGCTTAAGCCTTGGAAACACCATATATTTT	CASSLSLGNTIYF
TRBV9	-	TRBJ2-3	TRBD2	TGTGCCAGCAGCGTAGCGCTAGCGGGGGGACTACGCACAGATACGCAGTATTTT	CASSVALAGGLRTDTQYF
TRBV11-2	-	TRBJ1-4	-	TGTGCCAGCAGCTTAGAGGGGGTAACAACTAATGAAAAACTGTTTTTT	CASSLEGVTTNEKLFF
TRBV30	-	TRBJ1-3	-	TGTGCCTGGAGTGTAGGGGTGAACACCATATATTTT	CAWSVGVNTIYF
TRBV30	-	TRBJ2-2	TRBD1	TGTGCCTGGAGCCGTTGGGGACAGGGGGCTGGCGGGGAGCTGTTTTTT	CAWSRWGQGAGGELFF
TRBV19	-	TRBJ1-1	-	TGTGCCAGTACCTACAGGGCTATGGTAGTGCACACTGAAGCTTTCTTT	CASTYRAMVVHTEAFF
TRBV7-3	-	TRBJ2-5	TRBD1	TGTGCCAGCAGCTCTGGACAGGGTCAGACCCAGTACTTC	CASSSGQGQTQYF
TRBV30	-	TRBJ1-1	-	TGTGCCTGGAGAGCCCCGGGACAACTTAACACTGAAGCTTTCTTT	CAWRAPGQLNTEAFF
TRBV19	-	TRBJ1-3	-	TGTGCCAGTAGCCATCAGGGGATCGGAAACACCATATATTTT	CASSHQGIGNTIYF
TRBV7-9	-	TRBJ1-2	TRBD1	TGTGCCAGCAGCGGGGGACAGAGATATGGCTACACCTTC	CASSGGQRYGYTF
TRBV5-1	few	TRBJ2-7	TRBD1	TGCGCCAGCAGCTTGGGAGACAGGGTCTCCTACGAGCAGTACTTC	CASSLGDRVSYEQYF
TRBV18	few	TRBJ1-1	-	TGTGCCAGCTCATCCGGACAGCTGAACACTGAAGCTTTCTTT	CASSSGQLNTEAFF
TRBV29-1	-	TRBJ2-7	-	TGCAGCGTCCGCGTGGCGGTGACCTACGAGCAGTACTTC	CSVRVAVTYEQYF
TRBV5-1	-	TRBJ2-5	-	TGCGCCAGCAGCTTGATCCCCCCCGGGACCACCCAAGAGACCCAGTACTTC	CASSLIPPGTTQETQYF
TRBV6-1	-	TRBJ1-2	-	TGTGCCAGCGACTTGGACGGATACTATGGCTACACCTTC	CASDLDGYYGYTF
TRBV2	-	TRBJ2-5	TRBD2	TGTGCCAGCAGTGGGGGGGGGTACTTAGAGACCCAGTACTTC	CASSGGGYLETQYF
TRBV29-1	-	TRBJ2-5	-	TGCAGCGTTGTGTTGGGGGAGACCCAGTACTTC	CSVVLGETQYF
TRBV19	-	TRBJ1-6	-	TGTGCCAGTAGTGAGACAGCCGTTTCCTATAATTCACCCCTCCACTTT	CASSETAVSYNSPLHF
TRBV5-3	-	TRBJ1-2	-	TGTGCCAGAAGCCTCCCACGGGGGGGGGACGGCTACACCTTC	CARSLPRGGDGYTF
TRBV5-1	-	TRBJ1-4	-	TGCGCCAGCAGCCCCGGGTCTAGAAACGAAAAACTGTTTTTT	CASSPGSRNEKLFF
TRBV5-4	-	TRBJ1-2	-	TGTGCCAGCAGCTTCAGCGGCGGCTACACCTTC	CASSFSGGYTF
TRBV6-5	-	TRBJ2-3	TRBD1	TGTGCCAGCAGTTACTCCGGGACAGGGGGCGCAGATACGCAGTATTTT	CASSYSGTGGADTQYF
TRBV10-3	-	TRBJ2-5	-	TGTGCCATCAGTGATACGGCGGCGACGGGAGAGACCCAGTACTTC	CAISDTAATGETQYF
TRBV30	-	TRBJ1-1	-	TGTGCCTGGAGTGTAGGGAGGAACACTGAAGCTTTCTTT	CAWSVGRNTEAFF
TRBV11-2	-	TRBJ2-7	-	TGTGCCAGCACTCGGAGAGAGGGTCGCTACGAGCAGTACTTC	CASTRREGRYEQYF